The 15 T cell receptor beta chains listed next were all sequenced from one sample in a study of siplizumab effects on memory and regulatory T cells. Clones were sequenced by immunoSEQ multiplex PCR, and TCRdb holds only the in-frame ones, with some missing. This sample carries about 50,000 clones, nearly 95% of them seen once, and the ten largest clones take about 15%. Source material: CD8+ T cells sorted from blood. The receptors originated from a human donor in good health.

The chain uses TRBV11-2 and TRBJ2-5; D is possibly TRBD1 or TRBD2 (6 bases each). There are 15 residues in the CDR3. Trimming shortened V by 4 bases and J by 1 base, and 13 bases separated the two germline ends. Germline-derived CDR1 and CDR2 are SGHAT and FQNNGV. The CDR3 DNA is TGTGCCAGCAGCTACCTCCGGGGGCCCCAAGAGACCCAGTACTTC. This codes for CASSYLRGPQETQYF.

The gene calls are TRBV5-4 and TRBJ1-1; D remains unclear. Germline assignment: CDR1 SGHNT and CDR2 YYREEE (reference sequence). The length of the CDR3 is 12 residues. Trimming left V 0 bases short and J 3 bases short, with 3 bases between. The CDR3 loop is CASSLGHTEAFF. CDR3 DNA sequence: TGTGCCAGCAGCTTGGGGCACACTGAAGCTTTCTTT.

The chain links TRBV29-1 to TRBJ2-1, with a possible D match to TRBD2 (5 bases). CDR3 length: 12 residues. Per the germline V gene, CDR1 is SQVTM and CDR2 is ANQGSEA. V was pared by 3 bases and J by 4 bases, with 7 bases between. The CDR3 here is CSVEGAYNEQFF. CDR3 DNA: TGCAGCGTTGAGGGAGCTTACAATGAGCAGTTCTTC.

This chain uses TRBV27 with TRBJ1-5, with TRBD1 matching 8 bases. Germline lookup yields CDR1 MNHEY and CDR2 SMNVEV (reference sequence). The CDR3 loop spans 15 amino acids. V shed 6 bases and J 4 bases; nucleotides not matched to a gene: 8. DNA for the CDR3: TGTGCCAGCAGCCACGGGACAGGAGGGAATCAGCCCCAGCATTTT. This codes for CASSHGTGGNQPQHF.

V is TRBV4-1 and J is TRBJ2-5, with D possibly being TRBD1 (5 bases). Per germline, CDR1 MGHRA and CDR2 YSYEKL. This CDR3 contains 14 residues. V was clipped by 3 bases and J by 3 bases, with 11 bases between them. The DNA of the CDR3 is TGCGCCAGCAGCCATGGGGCAGCTGAAGAGACCCAGTACTTC. It encodes CASSHGAAEETQYF.

The J gene is TRBJ2-1, the V gene TRBV7-6; TRBD1 matches 12 bases. The CDR3 consists of 15 residues. After removal of 3 bases from V and 7 bases from J, the junction contained 4 bases not matched to a gene. CDR1 SGHVS and CDR2 FNYEAQ come from the germline V gene. The DNA for the CDR3 is TGTGCCAGCAGCTTCCGGGACAGGGGGCGTAATGAGCAGTTCTTC. It is translated as CASSFRDRGRNEQFF.

J is TRBJ1-2 and V is TRBV28; 7 bases line up with TRBD1. V was pared by 4 bases and J by 4 bases, with 6 bases of the junction left unmatched. Germline assignment: CDR1 MDHEN and CDR2 SYDVKM. The length of the CDR3 is 14 residues. The CDR3 is CASSYRDSLYGYTF. For the CDR3, the DNA is TGTGCCAGCAGTTACCGGGACAGCCTCTATGGCTACACCTTC.

This chain connects TRBV21-1 to TRBJ1-1; the D call of TRBD1 is as the table states it, not checked on the DNA. TRBV21-1 corresponds to a pseudogene. The CDR3 is 19 residues long. The CDR3 region has the DNA TGTGCCAGCAGCAACAAGACAGGGGCAGGGGTCGAGGGGAACACTGAAGCTTTCTTT. Amino acid sequence: CASSNKTGAGVEGNTEAFF.

The rearrangement joins TRBV6-6 to TRBJ2-7, with 7 bases aligning to TRBD1. Germline CDR1 and CDR2: MNHNY and SVGAGI (reference sequence). Trimming at V came to 4 bases and at J to 0 bases, leaving 3 bases not matched to a gene. There are 14 residues in the CDR3. The CDR3 spells CASSSRTGSYEQYF. The CDR3 coding sequence is TGTGCCAGCAGTTCACGGACAGGCTCCTACGAGCAGTACTTC.

DNA of the CDR3: TGTGCCTGGACCTTGACTAGCGGATACGAGCAGTACTTC. This gives the protein CAWTLTSGYEQYF. This rearrangement joins TRBV30 to TRBJ2-7, with 9 nucleotides matching TRBD2. Losses at the gene ends were 4 bases for V and 4 bases for J; bases not matched to a gene: 5. Germline assignment: CDR1 GTSNPN and CDR2 SVGIG (reference sequence). The CDR3 has 13 residues.

This CDR3 is CASSLYRGSYEQYF. DNA for the CDR3: TGTGCCAGCAGTTTGTATAGGGGATCCTACGAGCAGTACTTC. The genes are TRBV28 and TRBJ2-7; D possibly corresponds to TRBD1 (5 bases). The CDR3 has 14 amino acids. V was clipped by 3 bases and J by 1 base, with 10 bases between them. Germline V gene lookup returns CDR1 MDHEN and CDR2 SYDVKM.

The chain has TRBV11-3 and TRBJ2-2; D is uncertain. The CDR3 is 14 residues long. V was clipped by 1 base and J by 8 bases, with 11 bases between them. Germline-derived CDR1 and CDR2 are SGHNT and YENEEA. The CDR3 region is CASSLALGVGELFF. Written as DNA, the CDR3 is TGTGCCAGCAGCTTAGCTTTGGGTGTGGGGGAGCTGTTTTTT.

The chain joins TRBV19 to TRBJ2-7; no reliable D call. Germline V gene sequence: CDR1 LNHDA, CDR2 SQIVND (reference sequence). Trimming stripped 3 bases from V and 0 bases from J, with 12 bases between. The CDR3 sequence is 15 residues long. CDR3 nucleotide sequence: TGTGCCAGTAGTATGAAACGCCTAAGCTCCTACGAGCAGTACTTC. Translating it yields CASSMKRLSSYEQYF.

The V and J genes are TRBV7-9 and TRBJ1-1; TRBD1 agrees at 11 bases. The CDR3 sequence is 14 residues long. Germline CDR1 and CDR2: SEHNR and FQNEAQ (reference sequence). V lost 5 bases to trimming and J lost 4 bases; unmatched junction nucleotides: 3. CDR3 residues: CASSRTGGLTEAFF. The CDR3 DNA is TGTGCCAGCAGCCGGACAGGGGGCCTCACTGAAGCTTTCTTT.

J is TRBJ1-1 and V is TRBV7-9; the D is unclear. The CDR3 loop spans 13 amino acids. Trimming shortened V by 5 bases and J by 0 bases, and 7 bases separated the two germline ends. The germline V gene has CDR1 SEHNR and CDR2 FQNEAQ (reference sequence). CDR3 sequence: CASSATVNTEAFF. CDR3 in DNA: TGTGCCAGCAGCGCGACGGTGAACACTGAAGCTTTCTTT.